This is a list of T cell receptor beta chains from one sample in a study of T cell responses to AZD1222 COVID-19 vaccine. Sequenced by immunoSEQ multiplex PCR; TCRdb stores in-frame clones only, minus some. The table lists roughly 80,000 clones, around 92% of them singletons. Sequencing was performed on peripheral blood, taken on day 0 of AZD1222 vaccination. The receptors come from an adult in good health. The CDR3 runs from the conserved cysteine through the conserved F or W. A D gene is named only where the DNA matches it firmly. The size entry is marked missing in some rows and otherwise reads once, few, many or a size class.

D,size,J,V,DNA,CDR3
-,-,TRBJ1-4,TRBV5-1,TGCGCCAGCAGCGGCGAGGAGGGTCGGGGTCAGAGCACTAATGAAAAACTGTTTTTT,CASSGEEGRGQSTNEKLFF
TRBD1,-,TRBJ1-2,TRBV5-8,TGTGCCAGCAGCTTGGGGGACAGGACGTATGGCTACACCTTC,CASSLGDRTYGYTF
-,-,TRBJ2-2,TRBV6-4,TGTGCCAGCAGTGAATCGAACACCGGGGAGCTGTTTTTT,CASSESNTGELFF
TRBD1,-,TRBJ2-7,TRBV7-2,TGTGCCAGCAGCTTAGCTCCGACAGGGCTGGGTAGCGAGCAGTACTTC,CASSLAPTGLGSEQYF
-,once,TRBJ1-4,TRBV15,TGTGCCACCAGCAGAGACAGGGCGGATGAAAAACTGTTTTTT,CATSRDRADEKLFF
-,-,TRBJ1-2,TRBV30,TGTGCCTGGGTTCGGGTCAGTGGCTACACCTTC,CAWVRVSGYTF
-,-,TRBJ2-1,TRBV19,TGTGCCAGTAGTCCGTTTAGACCCACCTACAATGAGCAGTTCTTC,CASSPFRPTYNEQFF
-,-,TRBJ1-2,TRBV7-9,TGTGCCAGCAGCTTAGGGGCAGGGCCCTTCGATGGCTACACCTTC,CASSLGAGPFDGYTF
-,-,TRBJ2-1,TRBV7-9,TGTGCCAGCAGCTTCAGCAGGGATAATGGTGAGCAGTTCTTC,CASSFSRDNGEQFF
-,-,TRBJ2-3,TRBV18,TGTGCCAGCTCACCACGGGACACAGATACGCAGTATTTT,CASSPRDTDTQYF
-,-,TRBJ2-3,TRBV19,TGTGCCAGTAGTGACGGAGGGTCAGGGGATACGCAGTATTTT,CASSDGGSGDTQYF
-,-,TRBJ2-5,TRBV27,TGTGCCAGCAGTTTATCCAGGCAAGAGACCCAGTACTTC,CASSLSRQETQYF
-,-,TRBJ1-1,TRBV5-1,TGCGCCAGCAGCGCTGGGCCCATTGTGGACACTGAAGCTTTCTTT,CASSAGPIVDTEAFF
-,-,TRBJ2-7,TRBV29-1,TGCAGCGTTGAAGTAGGATTGGGGTGGCAGTACTTC,CSVEVGLGWQYF
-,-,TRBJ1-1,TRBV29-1,TGCAGCGTACGCAAGAACACTGAAGCTTTCTTT,CSVRKNTEAFF
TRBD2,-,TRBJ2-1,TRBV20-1,TGCAGTGCTAGTCGGCTAGCGGGAGATAATGAGCAGTTCTTC,CSASRLAGDNEQFF
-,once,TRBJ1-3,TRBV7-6,TGTGCCAGCAGCTTAGCGGGTAATTCTGGCTCTGGAAACACCATATATTTT,CASSLAGNSGSGNTIYF
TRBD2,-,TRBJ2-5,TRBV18,TGTGCCAGCTCAAGTAGCGGGAAGGGGGAGACCCAGTACTTC,CASSSSGKGETQYF
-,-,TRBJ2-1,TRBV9,TGTGCCAGCAGCGCTTCTAACGGGGCTAGCTCCTACAATGAGCAGTTCTTC,CASSASNGASSYNEQFF
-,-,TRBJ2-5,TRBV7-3,TGTGCCAGCAGCTTAACGGGCGGGCCGGGGACCCAGTACTTC,CASSLTGGPGTQYF
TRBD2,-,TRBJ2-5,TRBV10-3,TGTGCCATCACCCCGGGGGGGGAGGAGACCCAGTACTTC,CAITPGGEETQYF
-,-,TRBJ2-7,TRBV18,TGTGCCAGCTCACCCCGAGAAGACTCCTACGAGCAGTACTTC,CASSPREDSYEQYF
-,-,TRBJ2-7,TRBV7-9,TGTGCCAGCAGCTCCGCTCCGGGCGAGCAGTACTTC,CASSSAPGEQYF
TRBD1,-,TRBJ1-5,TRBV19,TGTGCCAGTAACCGAGAAGGGGACAGCTACTATCAGCCCCAGCATTTT,CASNREGDSYYQPQHF
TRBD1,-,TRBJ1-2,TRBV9,TGTGCCAGCAGCGCTATAGGACAGGGTGCATCGTATGGCTACACCTTC,CASSAIGQGASYGYTF
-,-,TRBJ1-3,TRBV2,TGTGCCAGCAGTGAAGAGACGGTTGGAAACACCATATATTTT,CASSEETVGNTIYF
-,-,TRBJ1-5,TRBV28,TGTGCCAGCAGACCGGGGGCTCAGGGCAGCAATCAGCCCCAGCATTTT,CASRPGAQGSNQPQHF